This TCR beta chain was sequenced in a study of CDR3 diversity in severe acne. The CDR3 has 11 amino acids. V was cut by 1 base and J by 11 bases, with 8 bases left in between. MiXCR, run by TCRdb on the PCR reads, gives a single entry per CDR3 protein. Among more than 85,000 distinct CDR3 sequences listed, 48% were seen once. The sample taken for sequencing was blood. The sequence came from a male donor in good health, serving as a control. V is TRBV12-3 or TRBV12-4 and J is TRBJ1-1; no reliable D call. In DNA form, the CDR3 reads TGTGCCAGCAGTTTAGGGCCTTGGGCTTTCTTT. It codes for CASSLGPWAFF.